One and the same sample provided the 30 T cell receptor beta chains below, sequenced in a study of shared clonotypes between healthy human individuals. The naive CD8 population came from CD45RO-negative cells selected for CCR7, without terminally differentiated effector memory CD45RA+ cells. Assay used: immunoSEQ multiplex PCR; TCRdb lists only in-frame clones, some missing. The repertoire holds some 2 million clones, with about 95% as singletons. Sequences were obtained from naive CD8+ T cells sorted from blood. The receptors originated from a man aged 18 to 35 in good health.

Details on this clone: The same CDR3 arises from other DNA sequences in this sample as well. The V call is TRBV5-5, the J call TRBJ2-7; no clear D. In germline, CDR1 is SGHKS, CDR2 YYEKEE (reference sequence). Trimming took 0 bases from V and 0 from J, leaving 4 bases between them. This CDR3 has 13 residues. The CDR3 DNA reads as TGTGCCAGCAGCTTGGCAGGCTCCTACGAGCAGTACTTC. It translates to CASSLAGSYEQYF.

The J gene is TRBJ1-1, the V gene TRBV13; the match to TRBD1 covers 8 bases. The junction had 3 bases not matched to a gene; V was cut back by 3 bases and J by 3 bases. This CDR3 contains 14 residues. CDR1 PRHDT and CDR2 FYEKMQ come from the germline V gene (reference sequence). CDR3 nucleotides: TGTGCCAGCAGCTTCAGGGGGCAGGACACTGAAGCTTTCTTT. It codes for CASSFRGQDTEAFF.

This chain connects TRBV7-8 to TRBJ2-3; 7 positions match TRBD2. The V gene end was trimmed by 7 bases and the J gene end by 4 bases; junction bases not matched to a gene: 11. Germline-derived CDR1 and CDR2 are SGHVS and FQNEAQ. This CDR3 contains 15 residues. The CDR3 loop reads CASNSAGWIADTQYF. As DNA, the CDR3 is TGTGCCAGCAACTCAGCGGGGTGGATCGCAGATACGCAGTATTTT.

The chain recombines TRBV6-5 with TRBJ2-5; perhaps TRBD2 as D (6 bases). V gave up 7 bases and J gave up 0 bases, with 6 bases separating them. Germline V gives CDR1 MNHEY, CDR2 SVGAGI. This CDR3 region has 12 residues. CDR3 protein: CASTSDQETQYF. In DNA form, the CDR3 reads TGTGCCAGCACTAGCGACCAAGAGACCCAGTACTTC.

This clone was seen only once. V and J are TRBV7-9 and TRBJ1-6, with TRBD1 identical over 10 bases. J was trimmed by 7 bases and V by 4 bases; bases with no gene match: 4. This CDR3 spans 15 amino acids. The germline V gene encodes CDR1 SEHNR and CDR2 FQNEAQ (reference sequence). The CDR3 is CASSWGTGVNSPLHF. The DNA of the CDR3 is TGTGCCAGCAGCTGGGGGACAGGGGTGAATTCACCCCTCCACTTT.

The chain joins TRBV30 to TRBJ1-2; D unresolved. This CDR3 contains 11 residues. Germline CDR1 and CDR2: GTSNPN and SVGIG (reference sequence). Trimming cost V 8 bases and J 0 bases, with 7 bases left between them. The CDR3 loop reads CAGDTNYGYTF. CDR3 nucleotides: TGTGCCGGCGACACTAACTATGGCTACACCTTC.

The chain recombines TRBV19 with TRBJ1-5, with 9 bases aligning to TRBD1. Trimming at V came to 8 bases and at J to 3 bases, leaving 8 bases not matched to a gene. This CDR3 region has 15 residues. Looked up from germline, CDR1 is LNHDA and CDR2 is SQIVND (reference sequence). DNA of the CDR3: TGTGCCAGTTGGGACAGGGAGACGTTCAATCAGCCCCAGCATTTT. It is translated as CASWDRETFNQPQHF.

About this clone itself: Other DNA sequences from this sample encode an identical CDR3 as well. The chain links TRBV7-9 to TRBJ1-5; D uncertain. The germline CDR1 and CDR2 sequences are SEHNR and FQNEAQ (reference sequence). With 1 base removed from V and 5 bases from J, the gap between germline ends came to 6 bases. This CDR3 is built from 13 residues. The CDR3 is CASSLGSDQPQHF. The CDR3 nucleotides are TGTGCCAGCAGCTTAGGATCGGATCAGCCCCAGCATTTT.

The chain employs TRBV6-5 and TRBJ1-1; no clear D gene. Trimming removed 2 bases at V and 1 base at J, with 14 bases between. Germline CDR1 MNHEY, CDR2 SVGAGI. The CDR3 spans 16 residues. CDR3 DNA sequence: TGTGCCAGCAGTTACAACCCCGGGTGGGGGAACACTGAAGCTTTCTTT. It yields the protein CASSYNPGWGNTEAFF.

This chain links TRBV19 with TRBJ1-1, with D unclear. V lost 4 bases to trimming and J lost 4 bases, with 7 bases between them. The CDR3 is 12 amino acids. Germline V gene data show CDR1 as LNHDA and CDR2 as SQIVND (reference sequence). The chain's CDR3 is CASSNWGTEAFF. In DNA, the CDR3 is TGTGCCAGTAGTAATTGGGGCACTGAAGCTTTCTTT.

The chain uses TRBV6-5 and TRBJ2-7; D unresolved. The CDR3 spans 12 residues. With 5 bases removed from V and 6 bases from J, the gap between germline ends came to 11 bases. From germline, CDR1 is MNHEY and CDR2 SVGAGI. The chain's CDR3 is CASSDDSTEQYF. CDR3 nucleotides: TGTGCCAGCAGTGACGACTCTACCGAGCAGTACTTC.

The chain has TRBV27 and TRBJ2-7; 8 positions match TRBD1. The CDR3 has 14 amino acids. CDR1 and CDR2 (germline): MNHEY, SMNVEV (reference sequence). Unmatched junction bases numbered 7, after V lost 6 bases and J lost 3 bases. DNA of the CDR3: TGTGCCAGCAGATCTCAGGGGGCTAGCTACGAGCAGTACTTC. Translating gives CASRSQGASYEQYF.

The chain couples TRBV6-5 to TRBJ2-2; D unresolved. V lost 6 bases and J 7 bases, leaving 15 bases between the germline ends. CDR3 length: 14 amino acids. Germline values: CDR1 MNHEY, CDR2 SVGAGI. CDR3 region: CASSPALPHGELFF. The CDR3 DNA sequence: TGTGCCAGCAGCCCCGCCCTCCCCCACGGGGAGCTGTTTTTT.

The V and J genes are TRBV19 and TRBJ2-1; the match to TRBD2 covers 7 bases. V trimming: 2 bases; J trimming: 4 bases; junction bases outside the gene matches: 8. The V gene's germline CDR1 is LNHDA and CDR2 SQIVND (reference sequence). The CDR3 contains 16 residues. CDR3 nucleotides: TGTGCCAGTAGTATAACGTCTAGCGGAGCATACAATGAGCAGTTCTTC. Translating it yields CASSITSSGAYNEQFF.

The chain has TRBV10-1 and TRBJ2-1, with TRBD1 matching over 8 bases. This CDR3 region has 14 residues. CDR1 is WNHNN and CDR2 is SYGVQD in the germline V gene (reference sequence). V gave up 5 bases and J gave up 6 bases; unmatched junction bases: 6. The CDR3 region is CASSLDRVGNEQFF. DNA of the CDR3: TGCGCCAGCAGTCTGGACAGGGTAGGCAATGAGCAGTTCTTC.

The chain has TRBV7-9 and TRBJ1-1; unclear D gene. Trimming took off 6 bases at V and 1 base at J, with 18 bases between the two ends. CDR3 length: 16 residues. Germline V lookup: CDR1 SEHNR, CDR2 FQNEAQ (reference sequence). The CDR3 DNA follows: TGTGCCAGCAGTAATAAGCCGGGGATGGGGAACACTGAAGCTTTCTTT. It specifies CASSNKPGMGNTEAFF. The variable domain in full, completed from reference TRBV7-9 and TRBJ1-1, reads DTGVSQNPRHKITKRGQNVTFRCDPISEHNRLYWYRQTLGQGPEFLTYFQNEAQLEKSRLLSDRFSAERPKGSFSTLEIQRTEQGDSAMYLCASSNKPGMGNTEAFFGQGTRLTVV.

CDR3: CASSLADRGYNYGYTF. The DNA of the CDR3 is TGCGCCAGCAGCTTGGCGGACAGGGGGTATAACTATGGCTACACCTTC. The V and J genes are TRBV5-1 and TRBJ1-2; TRBD1 matches 10 bases. Germline lookup yields CDR1 SGHRS and CDR2 YFSETQ. Losses at the gene ends were 0 bases for V and 1 base for J; bases not matched to a gene: 3. This CDR3 has 16 amino acids. The variable domain in full, with the rest retrieved from reference TRBV5-1 and TRBJ1-2, is KAGVTQTPRYLIKTRGQQVTLSCSPISGHRSVSWYQQTPGQGLQFLFEYFSETQRNKGNFPGRFSGRQFSNSRSEMNVSTLELGDSALYLCASSLADRGYNYGYTFGSGTRLTVV.

The chain employs TRBV4-1 and TRBJ2-5; D could derive from TRBD1 or TRBD2 (6 bases each). Per germline, CDR1 MGHRA and CDR2 YSYEKL. Trimming took off 5 bases at V and 5 bases at J, with 24 bases between the two ends. The length of the CDR3 is 17 residues. CDR3 region: CASSSLISGEGEETQYF. CDR3 nucleotides: TGCGCCAGCAGCTCCCTGATTAGCGGAGAGGGGGAGGAGACCCAGTACTTC.

The chain has TRBV30 and TRBJ1-1; 9 bases are a match to TRBD1. The CDR3 loop spans 13 amino acids. Germline V gives CDR1 GTSNPN, CDR2 SVGIG (reference sequence). Trimming cost V 7 bases and J 7 bases; bases outside gene matches: 10. The CDR3 reads CAYESGQGNEAFF. The CDR3 bases are TGTGCCTACGAAAGCGGACAGGGGAATGAAGCTTTCTTT.

This clone was seen just once. The chain has TRBV14 and TRBJ1-6; perhaps TRBD1 as D (6 bases). This CDR3 spans 17 amino acids. CDR1 is SGHDN, CDR2 FVKESK, per germline. Trimming cost V 0 bases and J 10 bases, with 19 bases left between them. CDR3 bases: TGTGCCAGCAGCCAAGATAGGCGGCAGGGGTTGGAGTCACCCCTCCACTTT. Translation: CASSQDRRQGLESPLHF.

The CDR3 DNA follows: TGTGCCAGCAGTGAAGCGCACACAGGCCCCAATCAGCCCCAGCATTTT. It yields the protein CASSEAHTGPNQPQHF. The gene calls are TRBV6-1 and TRBJ1-5, with D maybe TRBD1 (5 bases). The germline V and J ends were trimmed by 0 bases and 3 bases, with 12 bases remaining between them. Germline CDR1 is MNHNS and CDR2 is SASEGT. The CDR3 is 16 amino acids.

V gene TRBV10-1 combines with J gene TRBJ2-2; D is undetermined. The CDR3 covers 14 residues. Per germline, CDR1 WNHNN and CDR2 SYGVQD (reference sequence). V was cut by 2 bases and J by 5 bases, with 9 bases left in between. CDR3 loop: CASSETLGTGELFF. The CDR3 DNA reads as TGCGCCAGCAGTGAGACACTGGGAACCGGGGAGCTGTTTTTT.

With regard to this clone: The same CDR3 arises from other DNA sequences in this sample as well. The chain recombines TRBV7-9 with TRBJ2-7; TRBD1 might be the D (6 bases). V shed 0 bases and J shed 3 bases, with 9 bases lying between them. CDR1 and CDR2 from the germline V gene are SEHNR and FQNEAQ (reference sequence). The CDR3 loop spans 14 amino acids. CDR3 region: CASSLAGGVYEQYF. CDR3 DNA sequence: TGTGCCAGCAGCTTAGCAGGGGGAGTCTACGAGCAGTACTTC. The complete variable domain, with remaining parts taken from reference TRBV7-9 and TRBJ2-7, reads DTGVSQNPRHKITKRGQNVTFRCDPISEHNRLYWYRQTLGQGPEFLTYFQNEAQLEKSRLLSDRFSAERPKGSFSTLEIQRTEQGDSAMYLCASSLAGGVYEQYFGPGTRLTVT.

The chain couples TRBV19 to TRBJ1-2; 7 bases match TRBD1. Trimming cost V 3 bases and J 6 bases; bases outside gene matches: 13. Germline CDR1 and CDR2: LNHDA and SQIVND (reference sequence). This CDR3 comprises 16 residues. The CDR3 loop is CASSIMFGTAGNGYTF. CDR3 sequence (DNA): TGTGCCAGTAGTATCATGTTCGGGACAGCAGGGAATGGCTACACCTTC.

The chain is built from TRBV10-3 and TRBJ2-7, with no clear D. The CDR3 is 12 amino acids. Germline CDR1 is ENHRY and CDR2 is SYGVKD. The V and J ends lost 6 bases and 0 bases respectively, with 6 bases between them. The CDR3 loop is CAIRDDSYEQYF. DNA for the CDR3: TGTGCCATCAGGGACGACTCCTACGAGCAGTACTTC.

With regard to this clone: Other nucleotide sequences from this sample produce the same CDR3. The chain recombines TRBV19 with TRBJ2-7; D remains unclear. Germline loops: CDR1 LNHDA, CDR2 SQIVND (reference sequence). Trimming took off 1 base at V and 1 base at J, with 8 bases between the two ends. This CDR3 has 14 residues. DNA of the CDR3: TGTGCCAGTAGTATAGCGGCGGAATCCTACGAGCAGTACTTC. This sequence encodes CASSIAAESYEQYF.

The chain uses TRBV7-8 and TRBJ1-1; D call uncertain. This CDR3 region has 14 residues. The germline V and J ends were trimmed by 5 bases and 4 bases, with 14 bases remaining between them. Germline V gene sequence: CDR1 SGHVS, CDR2 FQNEAQ. CDR3 nucleotides: TGTGCCAGCAGCCCCCTCGGGCCAGCCACTGAAGCTTTCTTT. It specifies CASSPLGPATEAFF.

The gene calls are TRBV9 and TRBJ2-3; no firm D call. Trimming removed 0 bases at V and 0 bases at J, with 11 bases between. This CDR3 contains 16 residues. Germline CDR1 and CDR2: SGDLS and YYNGEE. CDR3 DNA: TGTGCCAGCAGCGTAGACAGTATCCCTAGCACAGATACGCAGTATTTT. Protein sequence: CASSVDSIPSTDTQYF.

DNA of the CDR3: TGTGCCAGTAGTCTGACAGGGGGTTTTGGAGAGACCCAGTACTTC. Its protein product is CASSLTGGFGETQYF. This sequence joins TRBV19 and TRBJ2-5, with 9 bases fitting TRBD1. From germline, CDR1 is LNHDA and CDR2 SQIVND (reference sequence). Unmatched junction bases numbered 8, after V lost 5 bases and J lost 4 bases. This CDR3 spans 15 amino acids.

V usage is TRBV6-5 and J usage is TRBJ1-2, with D possibly TRBD1 on 5 matching bases. The CDR3 extends over 15 amino acids. Trimming pared 3 bases from V and 0 bases from J, leaving 11 bases between. Germline V gives CDR1 MNHEY, CDR2 SVGAGI. CDR3 loop: CASSYGDGANYGYTF. CDR3 DNA: TGTGCCAGCAGTTATGGGGACGGAGCTAACTATGGCTACACCTTC.